This is a list of T cell receptor beta chains from one sample in a study of CD8+ T cells in alopecia areata. Data came from immunoSEQ multiplex PCR; TCRdb stores just in-frame clones and leaves some out. Among about 180,000 clones listed, 53% were seen once. The input for sequencing was CD8+ T cells sorted from blood, taken at week 24, from a patient treated with tofacitinib. The source is a human donor with alopecia areata. CDR3s include the opening cysteine and the closing phenylalanine or tryptophan. A D gene is named only where the DNA matches it firmly. Size is stated for part of the rows, as once, few or many counts, or as a class when the clone is expanded.

V	D	size	J	CDR3	DNA
TRBV14	NA	NA	TRBJ2-3	CASSQEITDTQYF	TGTGCCAGCAGCCAAGAGATCACAGATACGCAGTATTTT
TRBV29-1	NA	NA	TRBJ2-1	CSAPTGASGGFGEQFF	TGCAGCGCTCCTACAGGGGCGAGCGGGGGTTTTGGTGAGCAGTTCTTC
TRBV10-2	NA	NA	TRBJ1-2	CASKATSKDGYTF	TGCGCCAGCAAGGCGACCTCCAAGGATGGCTACACCTTC
TRBV6-6	TRBD1	NA	TRBJ1-5	CASSYQGQQHF	TGTGCCAGCAGTTACCAGGGACAGCAGCATTTT
TRBV6-5	NA	NA	TRBJ1-2	CASSKQRESNYGYTF	TGTGCCAGCAGTAAACAAAGGGAGTCCAACTATGGCTACACCTTC
TRBV11-2	NA	NA	TRBJ2-7	CASSSGAHNEQYF	TGTGCCAGCAGCTCGGGGGCGCACAACGAGCAGTACTTC
TRBV7-2	NA	few	TRBJ1-5	CASSWDAGNQPQHF	TGTGCCAGCAGTTGGGACGCCGGCAATCAGCCCCAGCATTTT
TRBV9	TRBD1	once	TRBJ1-5	CATRQGHQPQHF	TGTGCCACAAGACAGGGCCATCAGCCCCAGCATTTT
TRBV29-1	TRBD1	few	TRBJ2-3	CSVEGAGQGGDTQYF	TGCAGCGTTGAAGGTGCCGGACAGGGGGGGGATACGCAGTATTTT
TRBV7-2	TRBD1	NA	TRBJ2-4	CASSPEDRAASVF	TGTGCCAGCAGCCCAGAGGACAGGGCCGCCAGCGTATTC
TRBV4-1	TRBD2	NA	TRBJ2-4	CASSQVGGYDIQYF	TGCGCCAGCAGCCAAGTGGGAGGGTACGACATTCAGTACTTC
TRBV4-3	NA	NA	TRBJ2-7	CASSQDKVSHEQYF	TGCGCCAGCAGCCAAGATAAGGTTTCACACGAGCAGTACTTC
TRBV4-3	TRBD1	few	TRBJ2-1	CASSQEQGVYNEQFF	TGCGCCAGCAGCCAAGAACAGGGGGTCTACAATGAGCAGTTCTTC
TRBV29-1	NA	NA	TRBJ1-2	CSALQGYDGYTF	TGCAGCGCGCTACAGGGTTACGATGGCTACACCTTC
TRBV14	NA	NA	TRBJ2-1	CASSQDAPLPNEQFF	TGTGCCAGCAGCCAAGATGCCCCACTACCCAATGAGCAGTTCTTC
TRBV29-1	NA	few	TRBJ2-1	CSVEGGHFNEQFF	TGCAGCGTTGAGGGGGGGCACTTCAATGAGCAGTTCTTC
TRBV30	NA	NA	TRBJ1-1	CAWSYGNTEAFF	TGTGCCTGGAGTTATGGTAACACTGAAGCTTTCTTT
TRBV4-3	NA	NA	TRBJ2-1	CASSQAVRRSSYNEQFF	TGCGCCAGCAGCCAAGCTGTTAGGCGCAGCTCCTACAATGAGCAGTTCTTC
TRBV4-3	NA	NA	TRBJ2-7	CASSRLRDTATEQYF	TGCGCCAGCAGCCGCCTCCGGGACACCGCAACAGAACAGTACTTC
TRBV19	NA	few	TRBJ1-1	CASNLGPTPAFF	TGTGCCAGTAACCTAGGACCCACGCCGGCTTTCTTT
TRBV5-6	NA	NA	TRBJ2-1	CASSLGRVAEQFF	TGTGCCAGCAGCTTGGGCAGGGTCGCTGAGCAGTTCTTC
TRBV19	NA	few	TRBJ2-2	CASSLNRVNTGELFF	TGTGCCAGTAGCCTGAACAGGGTCAACACCGGGGAGCTGTTTTTT
TRBV2	TRBD1	NA	TRBJ2-4	CASSGTPRDSFQYF	TGTGCCAGCAGTGGCACGCCGAGGGACAGCTTTCAGTACTTC
TRBV6-1	NA	few	TRBJ2-1	CASSVPGGGGEQFF	TGTGCCAGCAGCGTCCCGGGAGGAGGGGGTGAGCAGTTCTTC
TRBV7-8	NA	NA	TRBJ2-7	CASSSDQTYEQYF	TGTGCCAGCAGCTCAGACCAAACCTACGAGCAGTACTTC
TRBV5-1	NA	once	TRBJ1-1	CASSLEAGPTEAFF	TGCGCCAGCAGCTTGGAGGCAGGCCCCACTGAAGCTTTCTTT
TRBV6-5	NA	NA	TRBJ1-1	CASTQIGTVNTEAFF	TGTGCCAGCACTCAAATTGGCACGGTGAACACTGAAGCTTTCTTT
TRBV13	NA	few	TRBJ2-2	CASSYGYTGELFF	TGTGCCAGCAGTTACGGGTACACCGGGGAGCTGTTTTTT
TRBV5-4	NA	NA	TRBJ2-3	CASSASQGTDTQYF	TGTGCCAGCAGCGCCTCACAGGGAACAGATACGCAGTATTTT
TRBV6-6	NA	NA	TRBJ1-1	CASSYSPREHPEAFF	TGTGCCAGCAGTTACTCCCCCCGGGAGCACCCTGAAGCTTTCTTT
TRBV5-1	NA	NA	TRBJ2-3	CASSPVGRNTDTQYF	TGCGCCAGCAGCCCCGTCGGCCGGAACACAGATACGCAGTATTTT
TRBV5-6	NA	few	TRBJ2-7	CASSSDSSYEQYF	TGTGCCAGCAGCTCCGACAGCTCCTACGAGCAGTACTTC
TRBV7-8	TRBD1	NA	TRBJ2-7	CASSLEVQGNSYEQYF	TGTGCCAGCAGCTTAGAGGTACAGGGGAATTCCTACGAGCAGTACTTC
TRBV10-3	NA	NA	TRBJ2-1	CAIMSGKNEQFF	TGTGCCATCATGTCAGGAAAAAATGAGCAGTTCTTC
TRBV7-9	NA	many	TRBJ1-1	CASRQATNTEAFF	TGTGCCAGCAGACAGGCCACCAACACTGAAGCTTTCTTT
TRBV29-1	NA	NA	TRBJ1-1	CSVVGNTEAFF	TGCAGCGTTGTTGGGAACACTGAAGCTTTCTTT
TRBV7-8	TRBD2	few	TRBJ2-2	CASSSSRTSGNTGELFF	TGTGCCAGCAGCTCGTCCCGGACTAGCGGGAACACCGGGGAGCTGTTTTTT
TRBV4-3	NA	NA	TRBJ2-1	CASSQDAGSTYNEQFF	TGCGCCAGCAGCCAAGATGCCGGGTCCACTTACAATGAGCAGTTCTTC
TRBV30	TRBD2	NA	TRBJ2-1	CAWTSGGVYEQFF	TGTGCCTGGACTAGCGGGGGGGTTTATGAGCAGTTCTTC
TRBV27	NA	NA	TRBJ2-3	CASSRSLGDTDTQYF	TGTGCCAGCAGCAGGTCCCTTGGAGACACAGATACGCAGTATTTT
TRBV7-7	TRBD2	NA	TRBJ2-5	CASSPSGGTEETQYF	TGTGCCAGCAGCCCTAGCGGGGGAACCGAAGAGACCCAGTACTTC
TRBV9	NA	NA	TRBJ1-1	CASSVDHSHEAFF	TGTGCCAGCAGCGTAGATCACAGCCATGAAGCTTTCTTT
TRBV27	NA	NA	TRBJ2-2	CATRGYSANTGELFF	TGTGCCACTCGAGGATACAGCGCGAACACCGGGGAGCTGTTTTTT
TRBV11-2	TRBD2	NA	TRBJ2-5	CASSLAGVPFQETQYF	TGTGCCAGCAGCCTGGCGGGGGTGCCCTTCCAAGAGACCCAGTACTTC
TRBV6-6	NA	NA	TRBJ2-5	CASSFGETQYF	TGTGCCAGCAGTTTTGGGGAGACCCAGTACTTC
TRBV7-9	TRBD1	NA	TRBJ2-3	CASSSPRTGQNWDTQYF	TGTGCCAGCAGCTCCCCCCGGACAGGGCAAAACTGGGATACGCAGTATTTT
TRBV7-2	NA	NA	TRBJ2-3	CASSLVPVPDTQYF	TGTGCCAGCAGCTTAGTTCCGGTCCCAGATACGCAGTATTTT
TRBV30	NA	few	TRBJ2-6	CAWSTHTGANVLTF	TGTGCCTGGAGCACACATACTGGGGCCAACGTCCTGACTTTC
TRBV7-6	NA	NA	TRBJ2-1	CASSLIADARSSYNEQFF	TGTGCCAGCAGCTTGATTGCGGACGCCAGGAGCTCCTACAATGAGCAGTTCTTC
TRBV25-1	NA	few	TRBJ1-2	CASSEGGTDYGYTF	TGTGCCAGCAGTGAAGGCGGTACGGACTATGGCTACACCTTC
TRBV11-2	NA	NA	TRBJ1-5	CASSLHPGRNQPQHF	TGTGCCAGCAGTCTACATCCAGGACGCAATCAGCCCCAGCATTTT
TRBV5-1	NA	NA	TRBJ2-3	CASSLFYSTDTQYF	TGCGCCAGCAGCTTGTTTTATAGCACAGATACGCAGTATTTT
TRBV7-9	NA	once	TRBJ2-1	CASSSDEQFF	TGTGCCAGCAGCTCTGATGAGCAGTTCTTC
TRBV30	TRBD1	NA	TRBJ1-1	CAWILDRGEGAFF	TGTGCCTGGATCCTCGACAGGGGCGAAGGGGCTTTCTTT
TRBV30	NA	few	TRBJ2-1	CAWSVSWSGNEQFF	TGTGCCTGGAGTGTAAGTTGGTCAGGGAATGAGCAGTTCTTC
TRBV18	TRBD2	NA	TRBJ2-7	CASSPVKRGNEQYF	TGTGCCAGCTCACCAGTAAAGCGGGGGAACGAGCAGTACTTC
TRBV29-1	NA	NA	TRBJ1-1	CSVREGRMNTEAFF	TGCAGCGTTCGAGAGGGACGGATGAACACTGAAGCTTTCTTT
TRBV7-3	TRBD2	NA	TRBJ2-1	CASTQTSGGYNEQFF	TGTGCCAGCACCCAGACTAGCGGGGGCTACAATGAGCAGTTCTTC
TRBV7-9	NA	NA	TRBJ2-1	CASSPGRAPDEQFF	TGTGCCAGCAGCCCCGGACGGGCCCCAGATGAGCAGTTCTTC